A selection of T cell receptor beta chains follows, all from one sample in a study of blood T cells in healthy people across ages. Via MiXCR, TCRdb re-called the 5' RACE reads, giving one row per CDR3 protein. The sample has about 1,600,000 distinct CDR3 sequences; around 39% are singletons. Sequenced material: blood. Source of these receptors: a woman under 30 in good health. Each CDR3 is given with its conserved first and last residue. D genes are given only for firm matches. A clone size is listed for some rows: how often the clone was seen (once, few, many), or a class if it is expanded.

V gene,clone size,J gene,D gene,CDR3 protein,CDR3 DNA
TRBV9,.,TRBJ2-1,.,CASSVGLAEFF,TGTGCCAGCAGCGTAGGGCTAGCAGAGTTCTTC
TRBV29-1,few,TRBJ2-3,TRBD2,CSDYSSGGGTQYF,TGCAGCGACTACTCTAGCGGGGGGGGTACGCAGTATTTT
TRBV29-1,.,TRBJ1-1,.,CSVPRGPLAFF,TGCAGCGTCCCCCGGGGGCCCTTAGCTTTCTTT
TRBV7-8,.,TRBJ2-7,.,CATGGLHYEQYF,TGTGCCACTGGAGGACTCCACTACGAGCAGTACTTC
TRBV12-3/TRBV12-4,.,TRBJ1-2,TRBD1,CASSLTGEDGYTF,TGTGCCAGCAGCTTGACAGGGGAAGATGGCTACACCTTC
TRBV7-9,few,TRBJ1-5,.,CASSLEGSQPQHF,TGTGCCAGCAGCTTAGAGGGTAGTCAGCCCCAGCATTTT
TRBV12-3/TRBV12-4,.,TRBJ2-5,.,CASSTRLGGQYF,TGTGCCAGCAGTACGCGACTTGGCGGGCAGTACTTC
TRBV6-1,few,TRBJ2-3,TRBD2,CASSATSGVTDTQYF,TGTGCCAGCAGTGCTACTAGCGGGGTGACAGATACGCAGTATTTT
TRBV20-1,.,TRBJ1-2,.,CSARLVQGYGYGYTF,TGCAGTGCCCGGTTGGTTCAGGGTTACGGCTATGGCTACACCTTC
TRBV7-2,.,TRBJ2-7,TRBD2,CASSTTSGSGYEQYF,TGTGCCAGCAGCACGACTAGCGGGAGTGGGTACGAGCAGTACTTC
TRBV29-1,.,TRBJ2-5,.,CSVDAGGWETQYF,TGCAGCGTTGATGCCGGGGGTTGGGAGACCCAGTACTTC
TRBV29-1,.,TRBJ2-1,TRBD2,CSVTGRAGWNEQFF,TGCAGCGTAACCGGGAGGGCAGGGTGGAATGAGCAGTTCTTC
TRBV6-4,.,TRBJ2-1,TRBD1,CASSDSGGTGWFNEQFF,TGTGCCAGCAGTGACTCCGGGGGGACAGGGTGGTTCAATGAGCAGTTCTTC
TRBV4-1,.,TRBJ2-1,.,CASSQDPRWGDNNEQFF,TGCGCCAGCAGCCAAGACCCCAGGTGGGGGGATAACAATGAGCAGTTCTTC
TRBV12-3/TRBV12-4,.,TRBJ1-2,.,CASSLPHRPTYGYTF,TGTGCCAGCAGCCTACCGCACAGGCCTACATATGGCTACACCTTC
TRBV5-1,.,TRBJ2-3,TRBD2,CASSWTAGGDPDTQYF,TGCGCCAGCAGCTGGACAGCGGGAGGGGACCCAGATACGCAGTATTTT
TRBV6-5,.,TRBJ2-1,.,CASRRASYNEQFF,TGTGCCAGCAGAAGGGCTAGCTACAATGAGCAGTTCTTC
TRBV4-2,.,TRBJ2-7,TRBD2,CASSHPGGLAETTYEQYF,TGTGCCAGCAGCCACCCAGGTGGACTAGCGGAGACGACCTACGAGCAGTACTTC
TRBV7-2,.,TRBJ2-3,.,CASSRWADTQYF,TGTGCCAGCAGTCGATGGGCAGATACGCAGTATTTT
TRBV12-3/TRBV12-4,.,TRBJ2-3,TRBD2,CASSYAGGRGDTQYF,TGTGCCAGCAGCTATGCGGGGGGGCGAGGAGATACGCAGTATTTT
TRBV3-1,.,TRBJ2-7,TRBD2,CASSQDRTSGFYEQYF,TGTGCCAGCAGCCAAGATAGGACTAGCGGTTTCTACGAGCAGTACTTC
TRBV4-1,.,TRBJ2-3,.,CASSQALGGGTDTQYF,TGTGCCAGCAGCCAGGCTTTAGGTGGTGGGACAGATACGCAGTATTTT
TRBV6-5,.,TRBJ2-7,TRBD2,CASSSRGGSSYEQYF,TGTGCCAGCAGTTCCCGGGGGGGGAGCTCCTACGAGCAGTACTTC
TRBV5-1,.,TRBJ2-7,TRBD2,CASSLETGLAVAYEQYF,TGCGCCAGCAGCTTGGAAACGGGACTAGCGGTAGCCTACGAGCAGTACTTC
TRBV6-5,.,TRBJ2-7,.,CASSYSKNWGYEQYF,TGTGCCAGCAGTTACTCGAAAAATTGGGGCTATGAGCAGTACTTC
TRBV7-8,few,TRBJ2-1,.,CASSPYWKDEQFF,TGTGCCAGCAGCCCCTACTGGAAGGATGAGCAGTTCTTC
TRBV29-1,.,TRBJ1-3,.,CSVLAGDSSGNTIYF,TGCAGCGTGCTGGCAGGGGATAGCTCTGGAAACACCATATATTTT
TRBV6-5,.,TRBJ2-1,.,CASRTGGASSYNEQFF,TGTGCCAGCAGAACAGGGGGGGCCAGCTCCTACAATGAGCAGTTCTTC
TRBV5-1,few,TRBJ2-7,TRBD1,CASSRGQEWDEQYF,TGCGCCAGCAGCCGTGGACAGGAATGGGACGAGCAGTACTTC
TRBV7-2,many,TRBJ1-2,.,CASSLSGFNYGYTF,TGTGCCAGCAGCTTATCCGGGTTTAACTATGGCTACACCTTC
TRBV20-1,.,TRBJ2-7,TRBD2,CSARGAGGKNEQYF,TGCAGTGCTAGGGGGGCGGGGGGAAAGAACGAGCAGTACTTC
TRBV6-5,few,TRBJ2-7,TRBD2,CASSLYISGSGYEQYF,TGTGCCAGCAGTCTCTACATTAGCGGGAGTGGGTACGAGCAGTACTTC
TRBV10-3,many,TRBJ2-4,TRBD1,CAISAQGAEAQNIQYF,TGTGCCATCAGCGCACAGGGGGCTGAGGCCCAAAACATTCAGTACTTC
TRBV10-3,.,TRBJ2-5,.,CAISASGTGHNQETQYF,TGTGCCATCAGCGCATCCGGGACGGGACACAACCAAGAGACCCAGTACTTC
TRBV29-1,.,TRBJ1-1,.,CSPVDWANTEAFF,TGCAGCCCAGTGGATTGGGCGAACACTGAAGCTTTCTTT
TRBV7-9,.,TRBJ1-2,.,CASSLVGGGSDNYGYTF,TGTGCCAGCAGCTTAGTCGGGGGAGGTTCGGACAACTATGGCTACACCTTC
TRBV7-2,few,TRBJ2-5,.,CASSSEGPQYF,TGTGCCAGCAGCTCCGAGGGGCCCCAGTACTTC
TRBV12-3/TRBV12-4,.,TRBJ1-4,.,CASSSQMGEKLFF,TGTGCCAGCAGTTCCCAGATGGGGGAAAAACTGTTTTTT
TRBV2,.,TRBJ2-6,.,CASSPANGGANVLTF,TGTGCCAGCAGCCCTGCTAATGGCGGGGCCAACGTCCTGACTTTC
TRBV10-3,.,TRBJ1-2,.,CAISELKVSPRDGHTF,TGTGCCATCAGTGAGTTAAAAGTATCCCCTCGGGATGGCCACACCTTC
TRBV6-2/TRBV6-3,.,TRBJ2-5,TRBD2,CASSYLVGGGGQETQYF,TGTGCCAGCAGTTACCTGGTTGGAGGCGGGGGACAAGAGACCCAGTACTTC